A selection of T cell receptor beta chains follows, all from one sample in a study of shared clonotypes between healthy human individuals. Produced via immunoSEQ multiplex PCR; TCRdb's table is partial and in-frame only. The sample has roughly 2,000,000 clones, roughly 93% seen once. Sequences were obtained from naive CD8+ T cells from PBMCs. These receptors came from a man between 18 and 29 years old in good health. Some clones in this sample may be carry-over from other donors' samples. The CDR3 runs from the conserved cysteine through the conserved F or W.

CDR3aa: CASSQDSLMNTEAFF; j_gene: TRBJ1-1; v_gene: TRBV7-9
CDR3aa: CASSLPPGWSTGELFF; j_gene: TRBJ2-2; v_gene: TRBV11-2
CDR3aa: CASSLRQGISYEQYF; j_gene: TRBJ2-7; v_gene: TRBV28
CDR3aa: CASSLDSVTNTGELFF; j_gene: TRBJ2-2; v_gene: TRBV4-3
CDR3aa: CASSSFLGGTGPPDTQYF; j_gene: TRBJ2-3; v_gene: TRBV7-9
CDR3aa: CASSLGPRGEQYF; j_gene: TRBJ2-7; v_gene: TRBV27
CDR3aa: CASSRTGTQKEWGYTF; j_gene: TRBJ1-2; v_gene: TRBV18
CDR3aa: CATGRTGFNEQYF; j_gene: TRBJ2-7; v_gene: TRBV19
CDR3aa: CASRPGTERNTEAFF; j_gene: TRBJ1-1; v_gene: TRBV2
CDR3aa: CASSYSRQGYEQYF; j_gene: TRBJ2-7; v_gene: TRBV6-5
CDR3aa: CAWSVGYEQYF; j_gene: TRBJ2-7; v_gene: TRBV30
CDR3aa: CASSLQREGLYNEQFF; j_gene: TRBJ2-1; v_gene: TRBV4-3
CDR3aa: CASSLSGAGSEQYF; j_gene: TRBJ2-7; v_gene: TRBV5-1
CDR3aa: CASSVKGNEQFF; j_gene: TRBJ2-1; v_gene: TRBV9
CDR3aa: CASSEIVAGELFF; j_gene: TRBJ2-2; v_gene: TRBV7-2
CDR3aa: CASSIRDRGAEQYF; j_gene: TRBJ2-7; v_gene: TRBV19
CDR3aa: CASSLGTRRDSSSGNTIYF; j_gene: TRBJ1-3; v_gene: TRBV28
CDR3aa: CASSLSSWGSLEELFF; j_gene: TRBJ1-4; v_gene: TRBV7-9
CDR3aa: CASSFPSSGAYEQYF; j_gene: TRBJ2-7; v_gene: TRBV28
CDR3aa: CASGNTEAFF; j_gene: TRBJ1-1; v_gene: TRBV6-6
CDR3aa: CASSLWGVGETQYF; j_gene: TRBJ2-5; v_gene: TRBV28
CDR3aa: CASSLARGLAGTQYF; j_gene: TRBJ2-3; v_gene: TRBV7-9
CDR3aa: CASSISGLAVRPYEQYF; j_gene: TRBJ2-7; v_gene: TRBV19
CDR3aa: CASPLRDGEGYTF; j_gene: TRBJ1-2; v_gene: TRBV21-1
CDR3aa: CASQDDSYNEQFF; j_gene: TRBJ2-1; v_gene: TRBV4-2
CDR3aa: CASSSRDRGYGYTF; j_gene: TRBJ1-2; v_gene: TRBV7-6
CDR3aa: CAWKIGAGDYGYTF; j_gene: TRBJ1-2; v_gene: TRBV30
CDR3aa: CASSLTRQQNTEAFF; j_gene: TRBJ1-1; v_gene: TRBV7-3
CDR3aa: CASSQAGRAWETQYF; j_gene: TRBJ2-5; v_gene: TRBV7-6
CDR3aa: CASSERRGLEAFF; j_gene: TRBJ1-1; v_gene: TRBV10-1
CDR3aa: CASSLRYFIGGPGETQYF; j_gene: TRBJ2-5; v_gene: TRBV11-2
CDR3aa: CASSLRAGVYNEQFF; j_gene: TRBJ2-1; v_gene: TRBV11-3
CDR3aa: CSVEDRDRSSYEQYF; j_gene: .; v_gene: TRBV29-1
CDR3aa: CASSIVRLINQPQHF; j_gene: TRBJ1-5; v_gene: TRBV19
CDR3aa: CASSLWGGIRDTYEQYF; j_gene: TRBJ2-7; v_gene: TRBV27
CDR3aa: CASSRTGSPSKNEADEQYF; j_gene: TRBJ2-7; v_gene: TRBV6-7
CDR3aa: CASSLQGTNEKLFF; j_gene: TRBJ1-4; v_gene: TRBV27
CDR3aa: CSVEFFDRASYEQYF; j_gene: TRBJ2-7; v_gene: TRBV29-1
CDR3aa: CASSIFGATNQPQHF; j_gene: TRBJ1-5; v_gene: TRBV19
CDR3aa: CASSPGHLSYEQYF; j_gene: TRBJ2-7; v_gene: TRBV27
CDR3aa: CASSPPGGASYEQYF; j_gene: TRBJ2-7; v_gene: TRBV7-9
CDR3aa: CAWMASGGTTGELFF; j_gene: TRBJ2-2; v_gene: TRBV30
CDR3aa: CASSPPKLRSSASTDTQYF; j_gene: TRBJ2-3; v_gene: TRBV18
CDR3aa: CASSQDLDRERSYEQYF; j_gene: .; v_gene: TRBV4-3
CDR3aa: CASSQMNSPLHF; j_gene: TRBJ1-6; v_gene: TRBV7-3
CDR3aa: CASSLWGTEQYF; j_gene: TRBJ2-7; v_gene: TRBV28
CDR3aa: CASSEPGQNTGELFF; j_gene: TRBJ2-2; v_gene: TRBV5-4
CDR3aa: CSVADPGGYTF; j_gene: TRBJ1-2; v_gene: TRBV29-1
CDR3aa: CATRQTGGIPYNEQFF; j_gene: TRBJ2-1; v_gene: TRBV15
CDR3aa: CASPQENTGELFF; j_gene: TRBJ2-2; v_gene: TRBV6-1
CDR3aa: CAWSAGNYGYTF; j_gene: TRBJ1-2; v_gene: TRBV30
CDR3aa: CASSPHAGGSGELFF; j_gene: TRBJ2-2; v_gene: TRBV9
CDR3aa: CASSLGRSTGYTF; j_gene: TRBJ1-2; v_gene: TRBV13
CDR3aa: CASSPRGASQYEQFF; j_gene: TRBJ2-1; v_gene: TRBV11-2